These 4 T cell receptor beta chains were sequenced from one sample in a study of cytomegalovirus exposure and HLA in healthy donors. The repertoire was sequenced with immunoSEQ multiplex PCR; TCRdb's copy has only in-frame clones and lacks some. Counted here are about 360,000 clones, roughly 88% occurring once; the ten biggest clones make up roughly 0.83%. Material: PBMCs. Source of these receptors: a woman aged 18-35 years in good health and CMV-seronegative.

This chain uses TRBV14 with TRBJ1-2, with unresolved D. This CDR3 contains 14 residues. The V gene's germline CDR1 is SGHDN and CDR2 FVKESK. The germline V and J ends were trimmed by 0 bases and 4 bases, with 9 bases remaining between them. Here the CDR3 DNA reads TGTGCCAGCAGCCAAGATAGAGGCGGCTATGGCTACACCTTC. Amino acid sequence: CASSQDRGGYGYTF.

V usage is TRBV5-1 and J usage is TRBJ2-7; TRBD1 aligns across 7 bases. CDR1 and CDR2 (germline): SGHRS, YFSETQ. Unmatched junction bases numbered 5, after V lost 2 bases and J lost 0 bases. The CDR3 extends over 15 amino acids. CDR3 protein: CASSFPGQSSYEQYF. DNA of the CDR3: TGCGCCAGCAGCTTCCCGGGACAGAGCTCCTACGAGCAGTACTTC.

V gene TRBV11-2 combines with J gene TRBJ1-2; 8 positions match TRBD1. CDR1 SGHAT and CDR2 FQNNGV come from the germline V gene. CDR3 size: 15 residues. The V segment lost 3 bases and the J segment 5 bases; nucleotides outside the gene matches: 8. CDR3 nucleotide sequence: TGTGCCAGCAGCTTGATTCCCGGACAGGGATATGGCTACACCTTC. It specifies CASSLIPGQGYGYTF.

In this sample, this clone turned up many times. This chain joins TRBV6-1 and TRBJ2-7; 7 bases match TRBD1. The CDR3 loop spans 15 amino acids. The germline CDR1 and CDR2 sequences are MNHNS and SASEGT. After removal of 5 bases from V and 0 bases from J, the junction contained 7 bases not matched to a gene. The DNA of the CDR3 is TGTGCCAGCAGTTCCCTAGGGGACAGCTCCTACGAGCAGTACTTC. Translation: CASSSLGDSSYEQYF.